These T cell receptor beta chains were read from a single sample in a study of graft-versus-host responses after intestinal transplantation. The method was immunoSEQ multiplex PCR; TCRdb's version includes in-frame clones alone and lacks a portion of them. The sample consists of approximately 90,000 clones, roughly 90% of them appearing once. Antigens of these TCRs are unknown. Specimen: unstimulated CD8+ T cells sorted from spleen or lymph node cells, collected before transplant. All receptors come from a human donor who was the organ donor for an intestinal transplant. Each CDR3 is given with its conserved first and last residue. The order of the fields is V gene, clone size, D gene, J gene, CDR3 protein, CDR3 DNA. A D gene is named only where the DNA matches it firmly. Only part of the rows carry a size: once, few, many, or a class if the clone is expanded.

TRBV5-6	.	TRBD1	TRBJ2-5	CASSLQGAEETQYF	TGTGCCAGCAGCTTGCAGGGGGCGGAGGAGACCCAGTACTTC
TRBV4-1	.	.	TRBJ2-3	CASSQLSSSTDTQYF	TGCGCCAGCAGCCAACTTAGCTCTAGCACAGATACGCAGTATTTT
TRBV19	.	TRBD1	TRBJ1-5	CASSPEGGYSNQPQHF	TGTGCCAGTAGTCCGGAAGGGGGCTATAGCAATCAGCCCCAGCATTTT
TRBV19	once	TRBD2	TRBJ2-7	CASSMGSGGYRSSYEQYF	TGTGCCAGTAGTATGGGTAGCGGGGGCTATCGTTCCTCCTACGAGCAGTACTTC
TRBV7-8	.	.	TRBJ1-5	CASSSWGHRHLNQPQHF	TGTGCCAGCAGCTCTTGGGGTCACAGGCACCTTAATCAGCCCCAGCATTTT
TRBV5-1	.	.	TRBJ1-1	CASSLAKQNTEAFF	TGCGCCAGCAGCTTGGCCAAGCAGAACACTGAAGCTTTCTTT
TRBV27	.	.	TRBJ2-2	CASSFSPNTGELFF	TGTGCCAGCAGTTTTAGTCCGAACACCGGGGAGCTGTTTTTT
TRBV29-1	.	.	TRBJ1-2	CSVEDLDGASNYGYTF	TGCAGCGTTGAAGATCTAGATGGTGCCAGCAACTATGGCTACACCTTC
TRBV11-2	once	.	TRBJ2-2	CASSLFSADGELFF	TGTGCCAGCAGCTTATTTTCGGCAGACGGGGAGCTGTTTTTT
TRBV6-1	.	TRBD1	TRBJ2-3	CASSEQRDSTDTQYF	TGTGCCAGCAGTGAACAGAGGGACAGTACAGATACGCAGTATTTT
TRBV27	.	TRBD1	TRBJ2-1	CASSRDRGHNEQFF	TGTGCCAGCAGCCGGGACAGGGGTCACAATGAGCAGTTCTTC
TRBV11-2	.	.	TRBJ1-1	CASSLGRDVPFPKAFF	TGTGCCAGCAGCTTAGGCCGGGACGTACCCTTTCCTAAAGCTTTCTTT
TRBV5-1	.	TRBD1	TRBJ2-1	CASSLWTGRPTEQFF	TGCGCCAGCAGCCTCTGGACAGGACGGCCTACTGAGCAGTTCTTC
TRBV6-5	.	TRBD1	TRBJ1-3	CASSALTGEGNTIYF	TGTGCCAGCAGTGCCCTGACAGGGGAGGGAAACACCATATATTTT
TRBV2	.	.	TRBJ2-2	CASSDPLDSANTGELFF	TGTGCCAGCAGTGATCCCCTCGACAGCGCGAACACCGGGGAGCTGTTTTTT